This TCR beta chain was obtained from a study of shared clonotypes between healthy human individuals. Study-level background: Per donor, CD8 memory used one plate, CD8 naive used two, CD4 memory used three and CD4 naive used three. Study-level findings and limits: Among the subsets, naive ones generally showed larger estimated richness than memory ones.

In the case of this clone: Its antigen remains unidentified.

TCRdb's table, derived via immunoSEQ multiplex PCR, lists solely in-frame clones and lacks some. Among 1.4 million or so clones, just under 99% were seen once, and the ten largest hold about 0.35%. CDR3 length equals 19 residues. J gave up 0 bases and V 1 base, and 10 bases lay outside the gene matches. Germline V CDR1 and CDR2: SGHDT, YYEEEE. The chain has TRBV5-6 and TRBJ2-3, with 11 positions matching TRBD1. This sequence originates from a man younger than 45 in good health. Sequenced input: naive CD4+ T cells sorted from blood. Subset defined: CD45RA+ positively selected. CDR3 bases: TGTGCCAGCAGCTTGCCCGGACAGGGGGCTAGCGGGAGCACAGATACGCAGTATTTT. This codes for CASSLPGQGASGSTDTQYF. The full variable domain, in which reference TRBV5-6 and TRBJ2-3 provide the parts outside the CDR3, is DAGVTQSPTHLIKTRGQQVTLRCSPKSGHDTVSWYQQALGQGPQFIFQYYEEEERQRGNFPDRFSGHQFPNYSSELNVNALLLGDSALYLCASSLPGQGASGSTDTQYFGPGTRLTVL.